What follows is one T cell receptor (beta chain) and its context. Its antigen remains unidentified. These data are taken from a study of T cell responses to AZD1222 COVID-19 vaccine. Trimming pared 2 bases from V and 0 bases from J, leaving 11 bases between. There are 15 residues in the CDR3. Looked up from germline, CDR1 is KGHSH and CDR2 is LQKENI. Findings of the study overall: Nearly half of the spike-specific TCRs reportedly recognize variant regions that carry no mutations.

Sequencing was performed with immunoSEQ multiplex PCR; in TCRdb, only in-frame clones are kept and a portion is missing. The sample contains 170,000 or so clones, roughly 87% of which appear only once. The gene calls are TRBV18 and TRBJ2-7; D possibly uses TRBD1 or TRBD2 (5 bases each). The sequencing used peripheral blood, collected on day 0 of AZD1222 vaccination. The TCR originated in an adult in good health. CDR3 nucleotide sequence: TGTGCCAGCTCACCAACCGGGACGGGCTCCTACGAGCAGTACTTC. Encoded protein: CASSPTGTGSYEQYF.